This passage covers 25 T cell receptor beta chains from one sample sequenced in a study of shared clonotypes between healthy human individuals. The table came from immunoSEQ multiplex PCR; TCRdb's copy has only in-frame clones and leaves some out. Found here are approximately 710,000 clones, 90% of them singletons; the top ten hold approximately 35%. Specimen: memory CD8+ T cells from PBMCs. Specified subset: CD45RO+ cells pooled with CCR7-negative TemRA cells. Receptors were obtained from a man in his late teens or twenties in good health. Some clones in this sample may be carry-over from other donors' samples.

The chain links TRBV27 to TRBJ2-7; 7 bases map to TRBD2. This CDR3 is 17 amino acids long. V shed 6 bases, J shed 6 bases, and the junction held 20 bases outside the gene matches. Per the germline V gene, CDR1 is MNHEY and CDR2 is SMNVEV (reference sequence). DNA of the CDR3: TGTGCCAGCAGCCTTGGGACTAACAGAGGGCGCGTTTTCGAGCAGTACTTC. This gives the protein CASSLGTNRGRVFEQYF.

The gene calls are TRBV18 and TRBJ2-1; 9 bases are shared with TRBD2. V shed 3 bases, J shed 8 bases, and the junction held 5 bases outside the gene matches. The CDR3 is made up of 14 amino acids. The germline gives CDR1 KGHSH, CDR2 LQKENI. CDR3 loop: CASSPSTSGHEQFF. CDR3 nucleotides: TGTGCCAGCTCACCGTCGACTAGCGGCCATGAGCAGTTCTTC.

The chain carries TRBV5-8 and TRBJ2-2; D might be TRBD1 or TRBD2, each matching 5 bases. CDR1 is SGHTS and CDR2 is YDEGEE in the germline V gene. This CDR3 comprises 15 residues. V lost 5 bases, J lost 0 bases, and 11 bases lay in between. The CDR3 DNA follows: TGTGCCAGCAGACTGGGACGGGCGAACACCGGGGAGCTGTTTTTT. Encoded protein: CASRLGRANTGELFF.

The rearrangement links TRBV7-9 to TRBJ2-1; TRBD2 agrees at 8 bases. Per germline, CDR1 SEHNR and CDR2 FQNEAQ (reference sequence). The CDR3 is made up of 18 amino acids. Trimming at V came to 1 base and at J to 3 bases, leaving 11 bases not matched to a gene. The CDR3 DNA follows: TGTGCCAGCAGCTTAGAAAGCGGGAGTAACCCCAGCTACAATGAGCAGTTCTTC. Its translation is CASSLESGSNPSYNEQFF.

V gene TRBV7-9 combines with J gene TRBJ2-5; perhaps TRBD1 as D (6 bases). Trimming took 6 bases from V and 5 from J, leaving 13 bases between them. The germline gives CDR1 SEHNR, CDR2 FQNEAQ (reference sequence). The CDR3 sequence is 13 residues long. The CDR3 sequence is CASRGAPTETQYF. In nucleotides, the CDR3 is TGTGCCAGCAGGGGGGCACCGACGGAGACCCAGTACTTC. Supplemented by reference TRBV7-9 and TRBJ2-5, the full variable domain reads DTGVSQNPRHKITKRGQNVTFRCDPISEHNRLYWYRQTLGQGPEFLTYFQNEAQLEKSRLLSDRFSAERPKGSFSTLEIQRTEQGDSAMYLCASRGAPTETQYFGPGTRLLVL.

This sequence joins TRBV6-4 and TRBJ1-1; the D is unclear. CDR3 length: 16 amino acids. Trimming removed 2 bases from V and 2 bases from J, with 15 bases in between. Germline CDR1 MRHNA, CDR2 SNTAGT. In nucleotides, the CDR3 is TGTGCCAGCAGTGACCGGGATAGCGGAGACAACACTGAAGCTTTCTTT. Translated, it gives CASSDRDSGDNTEAFF.

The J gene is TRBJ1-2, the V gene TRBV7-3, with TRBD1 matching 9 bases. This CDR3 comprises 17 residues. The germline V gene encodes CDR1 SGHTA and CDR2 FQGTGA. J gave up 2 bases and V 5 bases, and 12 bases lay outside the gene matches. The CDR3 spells CASSPTSGTGLNYGYTF. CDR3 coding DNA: TGTGCCAGCAGCCCCACATCCGGGACAGGGTTGAACTATGGCTACACCTTC.

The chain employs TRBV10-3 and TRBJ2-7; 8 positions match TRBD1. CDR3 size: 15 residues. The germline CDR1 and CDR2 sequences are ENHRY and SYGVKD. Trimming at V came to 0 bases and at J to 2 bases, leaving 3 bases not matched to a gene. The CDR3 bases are TGTGCCATCAGTGAGTCGATGGGACAGGCCTACGAGCAGTACTTC. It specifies CAISESMGQAYEQYF.

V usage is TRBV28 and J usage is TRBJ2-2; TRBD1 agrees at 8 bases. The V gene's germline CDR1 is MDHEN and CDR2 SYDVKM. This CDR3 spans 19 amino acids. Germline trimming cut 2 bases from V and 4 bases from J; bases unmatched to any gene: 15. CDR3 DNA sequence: TGTGCCAGCAGTTTAAAGGCGGGTAGACAGGGGTTTTTCACCGGGGAGCTGTTTTTT. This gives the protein CASSLKAGRQGFFTGELFF.

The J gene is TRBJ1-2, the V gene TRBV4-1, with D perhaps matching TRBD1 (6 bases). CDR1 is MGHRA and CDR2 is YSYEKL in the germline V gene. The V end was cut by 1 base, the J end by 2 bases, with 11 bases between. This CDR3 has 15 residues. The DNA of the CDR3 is TGCGCCAGCAGCCAAGTTTCAGGGGAGAACTATGGCTACACCTTC. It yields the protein CASSQVSGENYGYTF.

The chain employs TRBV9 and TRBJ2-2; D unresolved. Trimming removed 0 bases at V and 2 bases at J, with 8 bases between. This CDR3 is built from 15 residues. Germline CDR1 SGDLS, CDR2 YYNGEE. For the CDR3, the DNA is TGTGCCAGCAGCGTAGTCTACGGTAACACCGGGGAGCTGTTTTTT. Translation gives CASSVVYGNTGELFF.

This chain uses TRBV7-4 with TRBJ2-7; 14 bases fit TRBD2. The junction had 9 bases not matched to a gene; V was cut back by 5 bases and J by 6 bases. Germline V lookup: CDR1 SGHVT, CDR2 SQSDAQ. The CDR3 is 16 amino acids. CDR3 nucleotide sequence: TGTGCCAGCAGCGCCCGACTAGCGGGAGGGCAGGGCGAGCAGTACTTC. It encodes CASSARLAGGQGEQYF. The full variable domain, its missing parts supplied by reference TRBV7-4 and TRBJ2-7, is GAGVSQSPRYKVAKRGRDVALRCDSISGHVTLYWYRQTLGQGSEVLTYSQSDAQRDKSGRPSGRFSAERPERSVSTLKIQRTEQGDSAVYLCASSARLAGGQGEQYFGPGTRLTVT.

CDR3 residues: CASTRQEETQYF. The CDR3 nucleotides read TGTGCCAGCACCCGACAGGAAGAGACCCAGTACTTC. V is TRBV11-2 and J is TRBJ2-5; D may be TRBD1 (6 bases). This CDR3 has 12 residues. The V gene lost 7 bases and the J gene lost 3 bases, with 9 bases spanning the gap. Germline assignment: CDR1 SGHAT and CDR2 FQNNGV.

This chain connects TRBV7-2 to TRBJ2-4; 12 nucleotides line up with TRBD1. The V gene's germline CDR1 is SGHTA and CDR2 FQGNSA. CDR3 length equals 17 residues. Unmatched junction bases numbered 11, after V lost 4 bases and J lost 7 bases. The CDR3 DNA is TGTGCCAGCAGCTCCCTGCCGGGACAGGGGGCTAGGAACATTCAGTACTTC. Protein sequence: CASSSLPGQGARNIQYF. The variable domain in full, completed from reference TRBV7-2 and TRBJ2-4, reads GAGVSQSPSNKVTEKGKDVELRCDPISGHTALYWYRQSLGQGLEFLIYFQGNSAPDKSGLPSDRFSAERTGGSVSTLTIQRTQQEDSAVYLCASSSLPGQGARNIQYFGAGTRLSVL.

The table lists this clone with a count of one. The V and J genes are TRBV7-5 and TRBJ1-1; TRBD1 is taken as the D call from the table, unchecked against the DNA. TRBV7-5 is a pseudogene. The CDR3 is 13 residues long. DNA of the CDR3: TGTGCCAGCAGCAGCACAGGGAACACTGAAGCTTTCTTT. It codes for CASSSTGNTEAFF.

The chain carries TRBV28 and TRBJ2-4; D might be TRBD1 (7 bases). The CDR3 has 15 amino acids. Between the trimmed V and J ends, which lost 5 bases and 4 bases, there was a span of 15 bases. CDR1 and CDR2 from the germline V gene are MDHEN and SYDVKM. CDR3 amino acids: CASSGLQGTKNIQYF. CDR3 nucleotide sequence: TGTGCCAGCAGTGGACTACAGGGGACTAAAAACATTCAGTACTTC.

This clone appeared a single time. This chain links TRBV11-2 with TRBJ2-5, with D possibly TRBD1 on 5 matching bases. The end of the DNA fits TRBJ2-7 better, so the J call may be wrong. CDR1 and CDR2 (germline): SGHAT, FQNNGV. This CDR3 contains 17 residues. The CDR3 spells CASSLGPGQRVSYEQYF. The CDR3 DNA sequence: TGTGCCAGCAGCTTAGGTCCCGGACAAAGAGTTTCCTACGAGCAGTACTTC.

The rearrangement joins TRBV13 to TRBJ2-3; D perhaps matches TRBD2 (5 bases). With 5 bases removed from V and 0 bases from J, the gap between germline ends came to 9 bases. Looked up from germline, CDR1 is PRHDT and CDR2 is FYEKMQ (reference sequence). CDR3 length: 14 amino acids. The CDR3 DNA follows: TGTGCCAGCAGCCCCCGGACTAGCACAGATACGCAGTATTTT. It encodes CASSPRTSTDTQYF.

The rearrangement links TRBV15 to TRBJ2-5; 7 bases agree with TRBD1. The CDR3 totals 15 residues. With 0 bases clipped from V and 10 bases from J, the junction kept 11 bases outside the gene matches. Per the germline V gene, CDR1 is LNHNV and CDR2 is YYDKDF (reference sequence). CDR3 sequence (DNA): TGTGCCACCAGCAGAGACCGACAGGGTAGAGGAGACCAGTACTTC. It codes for CATSRDRQGRGDQYF.

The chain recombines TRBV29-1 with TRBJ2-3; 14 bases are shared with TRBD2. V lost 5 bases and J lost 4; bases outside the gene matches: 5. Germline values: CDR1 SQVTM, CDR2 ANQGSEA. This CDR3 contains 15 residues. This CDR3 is CSVTMTSGRADTQYF. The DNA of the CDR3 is TGCAGCGTTACCATGACTAGCGGGAGGGCAGATACGCAGTATTTT.

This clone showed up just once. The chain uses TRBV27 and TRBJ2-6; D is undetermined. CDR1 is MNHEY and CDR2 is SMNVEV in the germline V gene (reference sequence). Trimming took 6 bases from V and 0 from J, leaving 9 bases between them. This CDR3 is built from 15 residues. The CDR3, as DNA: TGTGCCAGCAGCGGGCCGGGCTCTGGGGCCAACGTCCTGACTTTC. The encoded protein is CASSGPGSGANVLTF.

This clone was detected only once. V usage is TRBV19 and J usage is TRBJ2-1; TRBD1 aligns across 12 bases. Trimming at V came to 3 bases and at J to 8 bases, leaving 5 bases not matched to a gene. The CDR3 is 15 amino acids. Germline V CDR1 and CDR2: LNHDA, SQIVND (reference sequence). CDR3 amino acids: CASSMGGQGADEQFF. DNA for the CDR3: TGTGCCAGTAGTATGGGGGGACAGGGGGCCGATGAGCAGTTCTTC.

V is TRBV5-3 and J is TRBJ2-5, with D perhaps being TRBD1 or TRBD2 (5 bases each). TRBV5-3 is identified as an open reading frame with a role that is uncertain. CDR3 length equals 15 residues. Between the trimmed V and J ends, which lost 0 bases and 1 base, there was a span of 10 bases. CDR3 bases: TGTGCCAGAAGCTTGGGGGGGACCGGCCAAGAGACCCAGTACTTC. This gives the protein CARSLGGTGQETQYF.

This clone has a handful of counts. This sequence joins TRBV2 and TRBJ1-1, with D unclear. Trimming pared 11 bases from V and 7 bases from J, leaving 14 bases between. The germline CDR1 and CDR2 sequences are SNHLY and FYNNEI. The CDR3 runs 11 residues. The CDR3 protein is CAQSSDFEAFF. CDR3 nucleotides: TGTGCCCAATCTTCCGATTTTGAAGCTTTCTTT. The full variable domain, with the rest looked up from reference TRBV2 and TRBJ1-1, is EPEVTQTPSHQVTQMGQEVILRCVPISNHLYFYWYRQILGQKVEFLVSFYNNEISEKSEIFDDQFSVERPDGSNFTLKIRSTKLEDSAMYFCAQSSDFEAFFGQGTRLTVV.

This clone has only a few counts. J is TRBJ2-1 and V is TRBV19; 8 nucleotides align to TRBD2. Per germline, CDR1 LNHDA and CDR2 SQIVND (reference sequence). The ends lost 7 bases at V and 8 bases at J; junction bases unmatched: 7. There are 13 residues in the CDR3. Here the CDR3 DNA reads TGTGCCAGTACCTTAGCGGGAATGGATGAGCAGTTCTTC. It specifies CASTLAGMDEQFF.